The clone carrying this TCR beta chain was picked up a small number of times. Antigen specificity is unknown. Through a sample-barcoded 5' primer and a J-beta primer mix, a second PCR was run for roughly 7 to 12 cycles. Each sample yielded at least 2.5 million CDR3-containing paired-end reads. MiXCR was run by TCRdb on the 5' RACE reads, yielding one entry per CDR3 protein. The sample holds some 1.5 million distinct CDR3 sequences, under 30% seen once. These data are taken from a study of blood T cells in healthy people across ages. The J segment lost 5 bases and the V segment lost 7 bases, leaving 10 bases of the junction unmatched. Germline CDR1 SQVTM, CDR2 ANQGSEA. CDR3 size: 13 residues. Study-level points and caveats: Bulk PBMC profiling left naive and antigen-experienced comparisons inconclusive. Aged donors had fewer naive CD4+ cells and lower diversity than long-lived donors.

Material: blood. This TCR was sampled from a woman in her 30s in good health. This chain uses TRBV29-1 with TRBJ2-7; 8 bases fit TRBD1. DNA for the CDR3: TGCAGCGCCGAGGTCGGGACAGGCCACGAGCAGTACTTC. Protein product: CSAEVGTGHEQYF.